The 22 T cell receptor beta chains reported below all come from one sample, sequenced in a study of human T cells and chemical hapten exposure. MiXCR, applied by TCRdb to the RACE reads, yields one record per CDR3 protein. The sample includes tens of thousands of distinct CDR3 sequences, approximately 10% of them seen just once. Stated time point: pre-sensitization, week 0. Treatment: therapeutic diphenylcyclopropenone sensitization with weekly scalp DPC. Unfractionated whole blood was the source from which total RNA was extracted. Sequenced material: whole blood, taken in connection with sensitization to the hapten diphenylcyclopropenone (DPC). The receptors were gathered from a middle-aged man with alopecia areata. Some clones in this sample may be carry-over from other donors' samples.

This chain links TRBV12-3 or TRBV12-4 with TRBJ2-5; D is ambiguous. V was pared by 2 bases and J by 2 bases, with 9 bases between. The CDR3 covers 14 residues. The CDR3 region has the DNA TGTGCCAGCAGTTTATTGGGTAGACAAGAGACCCAGTACTTC. Residues: CASSLLGRQETQYF.

In this sample, this clonotype turned up a few times. The genes are TRBV4-2 and TRBJ2-7; D possibly corresponds to TRBD2 (5 bases). CDR1 and CDR2 (germline): LGHNA, YNFKEQ. The CDR3 length is 16 residues. V lost 0 bases and J lost 2, with 14 bases in between. CDR3 DNA sequence: TGTGCCAGCAGCCAAGATCGGCTAGCTGAGCCCTACGAGCAGTACTTC. It encodes CASSQDRLAEPYEQYF.

The table lists this clonotype with a count of one. A much larger clone differs from this one at a single base, so this may be a read error. The chain couples TRBV28 to TRBJ2-5, with a tentative D call TRBD2 (6 bases). This CDR3 comprises 14 residues. Germline values: CDR1 MDHEN, CDR2 SYDVKM. This CDR3 reads CANSFGTGEETQYF. The CDR3 DNA reads TGTGCCAACAGTTTCGGGACGGGAGAAGAGACCCAGTACTTC.

This clonotype turned up a few times. This chain connects TRBV29-1 to TRBJ1-2; D is undetermined. CDR1 is SQVTM and CDR2 is ANQGSEA in the germline V gene. This CDR3 is 14 amino acids long. With 0 bases removed from V and 6 bases from J, the gap between germline ends came to 14 bases. The CDR3 DNA sequence: TGCAGCGTTGAAGAGCCGAAGGATACCCATGGCTACACCTTC. As protein: CSVEEPKDTHGYTF.

The V call is TRBV20-1, the J call TRBJ2-1; 9 bases are a match to TRBD2. This CDR3 spans 15 amino acids. Germline CDR1 DFQATT, CDR2 SNEGSKA (reference sequence). J was trimmed by 4 bases and V by 3 bases; bases with no gene match: 7. Here the CDR3 reads CSARPPSGAYNEQFF. In DNA, the CDR3 is TGCAGTGCTAGGCCCCCTAGCGGGGCTTACAATGAGCAGTTCTTC.

This chain uses TRBV28 with TRBJ2-7, with unresolved D. Germline V gene sequence: CDR1 MDHEN, CDR2 SYDVKM. The CDR3 consists of 15 residues. Trimming stripped 7 bases from V and 0 bases from J, with 16 bases between. CDR3 DNA sequence: TGTGCCAGCACCACCTGGGTTCGGATCTCCTACGAGCAGTACTTC. Translated: CASTTWVRISYEQYF.

This clonotype was counted many times. The J gene is TRBJ2-4, the V gene TRBV28; D gene uncertain. CDR1 and CDR2 (germline): MDHEN, SYDVKM. The V end lost 4 bases, the J end lost 6 bases, and 10 bases lay between the germline ends. The CDR3 covers 13 residues. CDR3 sequence: CASSSLHRNIQYF. CDR3 bases: TGTGCCAGCAGTTCCCTACACCGAAACATTCAGTACTTC. Supplemented by reference TRBV28 and TRBJ2-4, the full variable domain reads DVKVTQSSRYLVKRTGEKVFLECVQDMDHENMFWYRQDPGLGLRLIYFSYDVKMKEKGDIPEGYSVSREKKERFSLILESASTNQTSMYLCASSSLHRNIQYFGAGTRLSVL.

The chain recombines TRBV7-3 with TRBJ2-3; 8 bases fit TRBD1. CDR1 and CDR2 (germline): SGHTA, FQGTGA. There are 15 residues in the CDR3. V lost 5 bases, J lost 3 bases, and 7 bases stayed unmatched. CDR3 nucleotides: TGTGCCAGCAGCCGATCGCGGACAGGGACAGATACGCAGTATTTT. Its protein is CASSRSRTGTDTQYF. Combining the CDR3 with reference TRBV7-3 and TRBJ2-3 gives the whole variable domain GAGVSQTPSNKVTEKGKYVELRCDPISGHTALYWYRQSLGQGPEFLIYFQGTGAADDSGLPNDRFFAVRPEGSVSTLKIQRTERGDSAVYLCASSRSRTGTDTQYFGPGTRLTVL.

This clonotype was picked up a small number of times. The rearrangement joins TRBV7-2 to TRBJ2-3; the D gene is possibly TRBD2 (6 bases). Germline CDR1 is SGHTA and CDR2 is FQGNSA. V dropped 1 base and J dropped 7 bases, with 18 bases sitting between them. The CDR3 has 16 residues. This chain's CDR3 is CASSLDSGTSYNTQYF. CDR3 in DNA: TGTGCCAGCAGCTTAGACTCCGGGACTTCCTATAATACGCAGTATTTT.

This clonotype was seen only once. The J gene is TRBJ1-6, the V gene TRBV28; D ambiguous. This CDR3 region has 14 residues. The ends were cut back, 4 bases at V and 12 bases at J, with 16 bases in the middle. Germline CDR1 is MDHEN and CDR2 is SYDVKM. Here the CDR3 reads CASSSHQRAQPLHF. The CDR3 nucleotides read TGTGCCAGCAGTTCGCATCAGAGGGCCCAACCCCTCCACTTT.

This clonotype was picked up many times. The chain employs TRBV6-5 and TRBJ2-3, with TRBD1 as a possible D gene (5 bases). With 7 bases removed from V and 0 bases from J, the gap between germline ends came to 23 bases. The CDR3 has 18 amino acids. The germline gives CDR1 MNHEY, CDR2 SVGAGI. The CDR3 loop is CASTIRAPSHFSTDTQYF. In DNA form, the CDR3 reads TGTGCCAGCACCATCAGGGCTCCGTCGCACTTTAGCACAGATACGCAGTATTTT.

This chain connects TRBV11-2 to TRBJ2-5; no reliable D call. V dropped 3 bases and J dropped 4 bases, with 9 bases sitting between them. The CDR3 consists of 13 residues. Germline assignment: CDR1 SGHAT and CDR2 FQNNGV. The CDR3 coding sequence is TGTGCCAGCAGCTTCTATAGGGCAGAGACCCAGTACTTC. Translated: CASSFYRAETQYF.

The rearrangement uses TRBV28 and TRBJ1-1; 9 bases are shared with TRBD1. Germline V gene lookup returns CDR1 MDHEN and CDR2 SYDVKM. This CDR3 contains 13 residues. V lost 7 bases to trimming and J lost 6 bases; unmatched junction nucleotides: 6. The CDR3 protein is CASTRDRVSEAFF. Here the CDR3 DNA reads TGTGCCAGCACCCGGGACAGGGTCTCTGAAGCTTTCTTT.

This clonotype has ten or more counts. This chain uses TRBV2 with TRBJ2-7; D is undetermined. V was trimmed by 3 bases and J by 13 bases, leaving 16 bases between them. CDR1 and CDR2 (germline): SNHLY, FYNNEI. The CDR3 totals 12 residues. The CDR3 region has the DNA TGTGCCAGCAGTGACTCCCCTTTAAGGCGCTACTTC. Translated: CASSDSPLRRYF.

The CDR3 coding sequence is TGCAGTGGAAGCGGGAGCTCCTACGAGCAGTACTTC. Protein product: CSGSGSSYEQYF. The V gene is TRBV20-1, the J gene TRBJ2-7, with 8 nucleotides matching TRBD2. Trimming at V came to 7 bases and at J to 0 bases, leaving 2 bases not matched to a gene. CDR3 length: 12 amino acids. CDR1 is DFQATT and CDR2 is SNEGSKA in the germline V gene (reference sequence).

The rearrangement links TRBV28 to TRBJ1-4, with 9 positions matching TRBD1. This CDR3 is 14 amino acids long. V dropped 8 bases and J dropped 5; count of bases not matched to a gene: 6. Germline CDR1 MDHEN, CDR2 SYDVKM. The CDR3: CASLAGTGNEKLFF. The CDR3 DNA follows: TGTGCCAGCCTTGCCGGGACAGGGAATGAAAAACTGTTTTTT.

J is TRBJ2-2 and V is TRBV6-4, with D perhaps TRBD1 (6 bases). The CDR3 runs to 15 residues. Trimming stripped 2 bases from V and 3 bases from J, with 10 bases between. Germline loops: CDR1 MRHNA, CDR2 SNTAGT. As DNA, the CDR3 is TGTGCCAGCAGTGACCGCCAGGGGTACACCGGGGAGCTGTTTTTT. Residues: CASSDRQGYTGELFF.

In its sample, this clonotype was seen many times. This chain uses TRBV10-3 with TRBJ2-5, with unresolved D. Trimming took 2 bases from V and 5 from J, leaving 3 bases between them. The CDR3 contains 11 residues. Germline V gives CDR1 ENHRY, CDR2 SYGVKD. The CDR3 nucleotides read TGTGCCATCAGTGAGAGGGAGACCCAGTACTTC. It yields the protein CAISERETQYF.

The gene calls are TRBV4-1 and TRBJ1-4; a possible D gene is TRBD1 (5 bases). The CDR3 contains 16 residues. Germline V gene sequence: CDR1 MGHRA, CDR2 YSYEKL. The V gene lost 1 base and the J gene lost 5 bases, with 14 bases spanning the gap. The CDR3 nucleotides are TGCGCCAGCAGCCAAGTGACAGTTAGAGGGAATGAAAAACTGTTTTTT. Encoded protein: CASSQVTVRGNEKLFF.

There are many counts of this clonotype. J is TRBJ2-1 and V is TRBV11-2; 8 bases line up with TRBD1. This CDR3 region has 16 residues. The V gene end was trimmed by 4 bases and the J gene end by 2 bases; junction bases not matched to a gene: 7. Germline-derived CDR1 and CDR2 are SGHAT and FQNNGV. CDR3 sequence: CASSSEGTGTYNEQFF. CDR3 nucleotide sequence: TGTGCCAGCAGCTCAGAGGGGACAGGTACCTACAATGAGCAGTTCTTC. Looking up the rest from reference TRBV11-2 and TRBJ2-1 gives the full variable domain: EAGVAQSPRYKIIEKRQSVAFWCNPISGHATLYWYQQILGQGPKLLIQFQNNGVVDDSQLPKDRFSAERLKGVDSTLKIQPAKLEDSAVYLCASSSEGTGTYNEQFFGPGTRLTVL.

This clonotype was seen repeatedly, ten times or more. The chain employs TRBV7-9 and TRBJ1-4; D gene unclear. CDR1 is SEHNR, CDR2 FQNEAQ, per germline (reference sequence). This CDR3 is built from 15 residues. V lost 4 bases, J lost 7 bases, and 16 bases lay in between. CDR3: CASSSMLGVGEKLFF. CDR3 in DNA: TGTGCCAGCAGCTCCATGCTCGGAGTAGGTGAAAAACTGTTTTTT.

The chain recombines TRBV29-1 with TRBJ2-2; D is ambiguous. The CDR3 is made up of 14 amino acids. The germline V and J ends were trimmed by 4 bases and 1 base, with 10 bases remaining between them. Germline CDR1 and CDR2: SQVTM and ANQGSEA. In nucleotides, the CDR3 is TGCAGCGTTGTCGGCAGACAGAACACCGGGGAGCTGTTTTTT. Translated, it gives CSVVGRQNTGELFF.